The rows below give T cell receptor beta chains drawn from one sample of a study of blood T cell repertoires in COVID-19. Only in-frame clones appear in the TCRdb table, and some are missing; sequencing was by immunoSEQ multiplex PCR. The table includes approximately 150,000 clones, more than 75% detected once. Input material: PBMCs or T cells enriched from blood (not recorded which). These receptors were taken from a man aged 35 to 55 who had recovered from COVID-19. Each CDR3 is given with its conserved first and last residue. D genes are given only for firm matches. Clone size is not always given. Where it is, it says once, few, many or a class for expanded clones.

j_call d_call clone_size v_call cdr3_aa cdr3_nt
TRBJ2-1 TRBD1 - TRBV7-3 CASSTGGGTGGSEQFF TGTGCCAGCAGCACAGGGGGTGGGACAGGGGGCAGTGAGCAGTTCTTC
TRBJ1-1 TRBD1 once TRBV4-1 CASSQSPGQAPNTEAFF TGCGCCAGCAGCCAATCCCCGGGACAGGCGCCGAACACTGAAGCTTTCTTT
TRBJ1-4 TRBD1 - TRBV7-9 CATGQGIEKLFF TGTGCCACAGGACAGGGAATTGAAAAACTGTTTTTT
TRBJ1-4 - once TRBV30 CAWNNREKLFF TGTGCCTGGAACAACCGAGAAAAACTGTTTTTT
TRBJ1-3 TRBD1 - TRBV11-2 CASSLAPWTGGGNTIYF TGTGCCAGCAGCTTAGCCCCTTGGACAGGGGGTGGAAACACCATATATTTT
TRBJ2-2 TRBD1 - TRBV19 CASSTVHLDRQSTGELFF TGTGCCAGTAGTACGGTACATTTGGACAGGCAAAGCACCGGGGAGCTGTTTTTT
TRBJ1-2 - - TRBV9 CASSKGDYGYTF TGTGCCAGCAGCAAGGGGGACTATGGCTACACCTTC
TRBJ1-2 TRBD1 - TRBV5-6 CASIVWNRDRVYGYTF TGTGCCAGCATCGTTTGGAACCGGGACAGGGTTTATGGCTACACCTTC
TRBJ2-7 - - TRBV11-2 CASSLLLMAYEQYF TGTGCCAGCAGCTTATTACTTATGGCCTACGAGCAGTACTTC
TRBJ1-4 - few TRBV11-2 CASSLGVNEKLFF TGTGCCAGCAGCTTAGGCGTAAATGAAAAACTGTTTTTT
TRBJ1-3 - - TRBV6-6 CASNEGYSGNTIYF TGTGCCAGCAACGAGGGATACTCTGGAAACACCATATATTTT
TRBJ1-2 TRBD1 - TRBV7-2 CASSLRFGPGQDYGYTF TGTGCCAGCAGCTTACGATTTGGGCCGGGACAGGACTATGGCTACACCTTC
TRBJ1-4 TRBD1 - TRBV7-9 CASSLNRGTNEKLFF TGTGCCAGCAGCCTGAACAGGGGAACTAATGAAAAACTGTTTTTT
TRBJ2-2 - - TRBV5-1 CASSLGRTNTGELFF TGCGCCAGCAGCTTGGGGCGGACAAACACCGGGGAGCTGTTTTTT
TRBJ1-4 TRBD1 few TRBV9 CASSRRQGMGEKLFF TGTGCCAGCAGCCGAAGACAGGGGATGGGGGAAAAACTGTTTTTT
TRBJ2-1 TRBD2 once TRBV9 CASSVARGSGRSGGPNYNEQFF TGTGCCAGCAGCGTAGCTCGTGGAAGTGGTCGTAGCGGGGGGCCAAACTACAATGAGCAGTTCTTC
TRBJ2-1 TRBD2 - TRBV13 CASSSRTSGGRSYNEQFF TGTGCCAGCAGCTCCAGGACTAGCGGGGGGCGCTCCTACAATGAGCAGTTCTTC
TRBJ2-1 - - TRBV5-4 CASSFGGSGAYNEQFF TGTGCCAGCAGTTTTGGAGGGTCCGGGGCCTACAATGAGCAGTTCTTC
TRBJ2-2 - - TRBV7-9 CASQGRNTGELFF TGTGCCAGCCAGGGCAGAAACACCGGGGAGCTGTTTTTT
TRBJ2-1 - - TRBV9 CASSVDLSGNEQFF TGTGCCAGCAGCGTAGATCTTAGCGGCAATGAGCAGTTCTTC
TRBJ2-5 TRBD2 - TRBV19 CASSPRGSGGQETQYF TGTGCCAGTAGCCCTAGGGGAAGCGGGGGACAAGAGACCCAGTACTTC
TRBJ1-1 - - TRBV11-1 CASSLAYEGGTEAFF TGTGCCAGCAGCTTAGCGTATGAAGGGGGCACTGAAGCTTTCTTT
TRBJ1-4 TRBD1 - TRBV5-1 CASARDRAMSNEKLFF TGCGCCAGCGCCAGGGACAGGGCCATGAGTAATGAAAAACTGTTTTTT
TRBJ2-1 TRBD2 - TRBV9 CASSVGAGGSSYNEQFF TGTGCCAGCAGCGTAGGAGCGGGAGGGTCCTCCTACAATGAGCAGTTCTTC
TRBJ1-5 - - TRBV6-1 CASGGHYSNQPQHF TGTGCCAGCGGAGGGCACTATAGCAATCAGCCCCAGCATTTT
TRBJ1-2 - - TRBV7-9 CASSLGPLGGYGYTF TGTGCCAGCAGCTTGGGGCCCCTAGGTGGCTATGGCTACACCTTC
TRBJ1-1 - - TRBV3-1/TRBV3-2 CASSQSGITEAFF TGTGCCAGCAGCCAATCCGGGATCACTGAAGCTTTCTTT
TRBJ2-2 TRBD2 - TRBV7-2 CAGLAGGNTGELFF TGTGCCGGGCTAGCGGGGGGGAACACCGGGGAGCTGTTTTTT
TRBJ2-1 TRBD2 - TRBV7-7 CASSPGEMRGGYNEQFF TGTGCCAGCAGCCCCGGGGAAATGCGGGGGGGCTACAATGAGCAGTTCTTC
TRBJ1-6 - - TRBV7-9 CASSSRDYNSPLHF TGTGCCAGCAGCTCCCGGGACTACAATTCACCCCTCCACTTT
TRBJ1-1 TRBD1 medium-sized TRBV2 CATGTGTEAFF TGTGCCACTGGGACAGGGACTGAAGCTTTCTTT
TRBJ2-2 TRBD2 - TRBV9 CASSVRGGPNTGELFF TGTGCCAGCAGCGTACGCGGGGGGCCGAACACCGGGGAGCTGTTTTTT
TRBJ2-3 - - TRBV19 CASTPGSRRPDTQYF TGTGCCTCAACCCCCGGGAGTCGACGGCCAGATACGCAGTATTTT
TRBJ1-2 - - TRBV3-1/TRBV3-2 CASSRIIQGHQGYGYTF TGTGCCAGCAGTCGAATCATACAGGGACATCAGGGCTATGGCTACACCTTC
TRBJ1-1 - - TRBV5-4 CASRGENTEAFF TGTGCCAGCAGAGGGGAGAACACTGAAGCTTTCTTT
TRBJ2-3 - once TRBV11-2 CASSNGGAATDTQYF TGTGCCAGCAGCAATGGAGGGGCGGCCACAGATACGCAGTATTTT
TRBJ1-2 - - TRBV9 CASSFSQLDGYTF TGTGCCAGCAGCTTTAGTCAACTCGATGGCTACACCTTC
TRBJ1-2 - once TRBV19 CASSIPTALYGYTF TGTGCCAGTAGTATCCCGACAGCCCTCTATGGCTACACCTTC
TRBJ2-2 TRBD2 few TRBV11-1 CASSLIAGMNTGELFF TGTGCCAGCAGCTTAATAGCGGGAATGAACACCGGGGAGCTGTTTTTT
TRBJ1-3 - - TRBV11-2 CASSSWNGGLSSGNTIYF TGTGCCAGCAGCTCATGGAATGGGGGGTTGAGCTCTGGAAACACCATATATTTT
TRBJ2-5 - once TRBV12-5 CASGLAYRVEETQYF TGTGCTAGTGGTTTGGCGTACAGGGTCGAAGAGACCCAGTACTTC
TRBJ2-1 TRBD2 - TRBV7-9 CASSRGLDQDNEQFF TGTGCCAGCAGCCGAGGACTAGACCAAGACAATGAGCAGTTCTTC
TRBJ1-4 TRBD1 - TRBV18 CASSRTGEVEKLFF TGTGCCAGCTCCCGGACAGGGGAAGTGGAAAAACTGTTTTTT
TRBJ2-3 - - TRBV19 CASSQSDTQYF TGTGCCAGTAGTCAGTCAGATACGCAGTATTTT
TRBJ2-7 TRBD1 - TRBV5-1 CASSFTTYRPGQVSYEQYF TGCGCCAGCAGCTTTACGACCTACCGCCCGGGACAGGTTTCCTACGAGCAGTACTTC
TRBJ2-1 TRBD1 - TRBV11-2 CASRTARTGGIVEQFF TGTGCCAGCAGGACAGCAAGGACAGGGGGTATCGTTGAGCAGTTCTTC
TRBJ1-4 - - TRBV30 CAWRLRGGPGEKLFF TGTGCCTGGAGACTCCGCGGGGGGCCAGGAGAAAAACTGTTTTTT
TRBJ1-4 - - TRBV6-5 CASSYGGRSGEKLFF TGTGCCAGCAGTTACGGGGGGAGGTCGGGTGAAAAACTGTTTTTT
TRBJ2-2 - - TRBV5-6 CASSSFEGDRNTGELFF TGTGCCAGCAGCTCCTTCGAGGGTGATCGGAACACCGGGGAGCTGTTTTTT
TRBJ1-2 - - TRBV4-1 CASSQEGQPNYGYTF TGCGCCAGCAGCCAAGAGGGACAACCAAACTATGGCTACACCTTC
TRBJ1-2 TRBD1 few TRBV3-1/TRBV3-2 CASSPWTGAYGYTF TGTGCCAGCAGCCCTTGGACAGGGGCCTATGGCTACACCTTC
TRBJ2-5 - - TRBV30 CAWRPGRGGRETQYF TGTGCCTGGAGGCCCGGCCGGGGAGGTAGGGAGACCCAGTACTTC
TRBJ2-3 - once TRBV5-1 CASSLAFGNPTDTQYF TGCGCCAGCAGCTTGGCCTTCGGGAATCCCACAGATACGCAGTATTTT
TRBJ1-5 TRBD1 few TRBV10-3 CAISRDRGGEGPQHF TGTGCCATCAGCCGGGACAGGGGGGGCGAGGGGCCCCAGCATTTT
TRBJ2-5 - - TRBV11-2 CASSFQTYYQETQYF TGTGCCAGCAGCTTCCAGACTTATTACCAAGAGACCCAGTACTTC
TRBJ1-2 - - TRBV7-9 CASTLYPTGYGYTF TGTGCCAGCACGCTATACCCCACAGGGTATGGCTACACCTTC
TRBJ2-1 TRBD1 - TRBV7-6 CASSPRGTGGAGPSNEQFF TGTGCCAGCAGCCCTAGGGGAACAGGGGGCGCCGGTCCTTCCAATGAGCAGTTCTTC
TRBJ2-2 - once TRBV10-3 CAISDTQENTGELFF TGTGCCATCAGTGACACACAGGAAAACACCGGGGAGCTGTTTTTT
TRBJ1-6 - once TRBV27 CASSKLGRGYNSPLHF TGTGCCAGCAGCAAACTCGGCCGGGGATATAATTCACCCCTCCACTTT
TRBJ1-3 TRBD1 - TRBV19 CASSRETGVGNTIYF TGTGCCAGTAGTAGAGAGACAGGGGTCGGAAACACCATATATTTT